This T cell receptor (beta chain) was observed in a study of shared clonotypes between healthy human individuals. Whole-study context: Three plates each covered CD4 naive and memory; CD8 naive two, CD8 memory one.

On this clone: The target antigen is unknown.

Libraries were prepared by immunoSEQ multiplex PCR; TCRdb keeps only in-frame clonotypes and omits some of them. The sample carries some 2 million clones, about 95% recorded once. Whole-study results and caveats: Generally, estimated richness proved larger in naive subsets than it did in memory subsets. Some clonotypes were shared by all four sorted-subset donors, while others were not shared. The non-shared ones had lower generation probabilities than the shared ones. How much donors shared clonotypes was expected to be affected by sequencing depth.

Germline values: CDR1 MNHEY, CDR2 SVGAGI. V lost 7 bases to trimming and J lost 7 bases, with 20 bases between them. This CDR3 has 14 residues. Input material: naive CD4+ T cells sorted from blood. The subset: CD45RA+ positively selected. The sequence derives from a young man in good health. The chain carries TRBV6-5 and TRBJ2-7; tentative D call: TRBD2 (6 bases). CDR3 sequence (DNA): TGTGCCAGCAATGGGGACGGAATGGGGAGGGAGCAGTACTTC. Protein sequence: CASNGDGMGREQYF.